This T cell receptor beta chain was sequenced for a study of T cell repertoires in cytomegalovirus infection. Note on this clonotype: Its antigen is undetermined.

TCRdb reanalysed the reads using MiXCR and keeps one entry per CDR3 protein. The sample records fewer than 650,000 distinct CDR3 sequences, approximately 40% being singletons. CDR3 length: 16 residues. V was clipped by 4 bases and J by 2 bases, with 15 bases between them. Germline CDR1 is SGHRS and CDR2 is YFSETQ. V is TRBV5-1 and J is TRBJ2-2, with a weak D call TRBD1 (6 bases). The sequence was collected from a human donor in good health (CMV status not recorded). Some clones in this sample may be carry-over from other donors' samples. This specimen consisted of cultured PBMCs, obtained from culture after CMV antigen stimulation. The CDR3: CASSAQGFVNTGELFF. Here the CDR3 DNA reads TGCGCCAGCAGCGCACAGGGTTTCGTCAACACCGGGGAGCTGTTTTTT. Complete variable domain (other parts from reference TRBV5-1 and TRBJ2-2): KAGVTQTPRYLIKTRGQQVTLSCSPISGHRSVSWYQQTPGQGLQFLFEYFSETQRNKGNFPGRFSGRQFSNSRSEMNVSTLELGDSALYLCASSAQGFVNTGELFFGEGSRLTVL.